This record looks at one TCR beta chain sequence and its context. This record belongs to a study of blood T cell repertoires in COVID-19. Study summary: COVID-19 samples collected from the United States, Italy and Spain covered acute and convalescent phases.

Authors' analysis steps: Researchers report that nucleated cell counts were estimated from reference gene primer amplification. Clones were read by immunoSEQ multiplex PCR, and TCRdb kept only the in-frame ones, dropping some. V, J and clone size reflect that table, while D and trimming were determined from the DNA. The profile covers 110,000 to 150,000 clones, with 88% appearing a single time and less than 2% taken by the ten largest. With 1 base clipped from V and 0 bases from J, the junction kept 5 bases outside the gene matches. The germline CDR1 and CDR2 sequences are SGHTA and FQGNSA. The CDR3 runs 17 residues.

The sample consisted of peripheral blood. The J gene is TRBJ1-3, the V gene TRBV7-2; 8 nucleotides match TRBD1. The sequence came from a woman between 55 and 75 years old with acute or convalescent COVID-19. The chain's CDR3 is CASSLGQGPSSGNTIYF. CDR3 bases: TGTGCCAGCAGCTTAGGACAGGGGCCGAGCTCTGGAAACACCATATATTTT.